This entry describes one TCR beta chain. The sample is drawn from a study of blood T cell repertoires in COVID-19. Background on the study: There were acute and convalescent COVID-19 samples, and they came from the United States, Italy and Spain.

The germline V gene has CDR1 SGHRS and CDR2 YFSETQ. The V segment lost 3 bases and the J segment 7 bases; nucleotides outside the gene matches: 6. The CDR3 runs to 14 residues. Original processing notes: Reference gene primers were amplified, and this amplification served to estimate nucleated cell counts. Sequencing used immunoSEQ multiplex PCR; TCRdb keeps in-frame clones, though not all of them. V and J calls and clone size are as listed in that table; D and trimming were resolved from the DNA. Among about 280,000 clones listed, more than 80% were seen once. The chain links TRBV5-1 to TRBJ1-2, with 10 bases lining up with TRBD1. The sequence was obtained from a woman aged 25 to 39 with active or convalescent COVID-19. The sample was peripheral blood. The CDR3 protein is CASSWGQGKGGYTF. The CDR3 DNA follows: TGCGCCAGCAGCTGGGGACAGGGGAAAGGTGGCTACACCTTC.